Below are 8 T cell receptor beta chains sequenced from a single sample in a study of T cell responses to AZD1222 COVID-19 vaccine. Assay: immunoSEQ multiplex PCR; the TCRdb copy retains only in-frame clones and omits some. The sample includes under 150,000 clones. The sequencing sample was made of peripheral blood. Every receptor here comes from an adult in good health.

As regards this clone: The sample holds other DNA sequences that translate to the same CDR3. The V call is TRBV7-9, the J call TRBJ1-2; no reliable D call. The CDR3 is 12 residues long. V lost 0 bases and J lost 8, with 7 bases in between. Germline CDR1 is SEHNR and CDR2 is FQNEAQ (reference sequence). CDR3 in DNA: TGTGCCAGCAGCTTAGCAGCGGGGGGCTACACCTTC. This translates into CASSLAAGGYTF.

This chain connects TRBV28 to TRBJ1-1; weak D call: TRBD1 (5 bases). This CDR3 spans 16 amino acids. The germline gives CDR1 MDHEN, CDR2 SYDVKM. Trimming removed 2 bases from V and 4 bases from J, with 17 bases in between. The CDR3 DNA reads TGTGCCAGCAGTTTAGAGGTGGGGCCGTGGAGCACTGAAGCTTTCTTT. It encodes CASSLEVGPWSTEAFF.

CDR3 sequence: CASSRAGGAYEQYF. CDR3 in DNA: TGTGCCAGCAGCCGCGCGGGGGGAGCCTACGAGCAGTACTTC. This sequence joins TRBV5-4 and TRBJ2-7, with 8 bases fitting TRBD2. V shed 4 bases and J 2 bases; nucleotides not matched to a gene: 5. This CDR3 contains 14 residues. Germline loops: CDR1 SGHNT, CDR2 YYREEE (reference sequence).

The V gene is TRBV18, the J gene TRBJ1-3; D is perhaps TRBD1 (5 bases). Trimming left V 2 bases short and J 8 bases short, with 19 bases between. The CDR3 contains 16 residues. Germline V CDR1 and CDR2: KGHSH, LQKENI. CDR3 DNA: TGTGCCAGCTCACCATCCGACAGAGCCAGGCCACACACCATATATTTT. This sequence encodes CASSPSDRARPHTIYF.

The CDR3 protein is CASSLERGGGGTEAFF. Here the CDR3 DNA reads TGCGCCAGCAGCTTGGAGAGGGGAGGAGGGGGCACTGAAGCTTTCTTT. V usage is TRBV5-1 and J usage is TRBJ1-1; tentative D call: TRBD1 (6 bases). From germline, CDR1 is SGHRS and CDR2 YFSETQ. The CDR3 runs to 16 residues. The ends were cut back, 0 bases at V and 4 bases at J, with 16 bases in the middle.

The J gene is TRBJ1-5, the V gene TRBV6-4; D is possibly TRBD1 (6 bases). CDR1 is MRHNA, CDR2 SNTAGT, per germline. The length of the CDR3 is 16 residues. The V end lost 2 bases, the J end lost 1 base, and 12 bases lay between the germline ends. Here the CDR3 reads CASSDQGTISNQPQHF. CDR3 sequence (DNA): TGTGCCAGCAGTGACCAGGGGACAATCAGCAATCAGCCCCAGCATTTT.

This chain joins TRBV30 and TRBJ1-1; D gene uncertain. Trimming took off 8 bases at V and 2 bases at J, with 15 bases between the two ends. This CDR3 has 13 residues. The germline V gene has CDR1 GTSNPN and CDR2 SVGIG (reference sequence). CDR3 loop: CAQSGRLNTEAFF. In nucleotides, the CDR3 is TGTGCCCAGTCAGGACGGCTAAACACTGAAGCTTTCTTT.

This chain links TRBV6-6 with TRBJ2-3; 8 positions agree with TRBD2. The CDR3 extends over 17 amino acids. V lost 5 bases and J lost 6; bases outside the gene matches: 16. CDR1 and CDR2 from the germline V gene are MNHNY and SVGAGI (reference sequence). CDR3 sequence (DNA): TGTGCCAGCAGTCCCTTCAAACTAGCGGCCGATCGGGATACGCAGTATTTT. This gives the protein CASSPFKLAADRDTQYF.